A selection of T cell receptor beta chains follows, all from one sample in a study of blood T cell repertoires in COVID-19. Sequenced by immunoSEQ multiplex PCR; TCRdb stores in-frame clones only, minus some. Of 92,000 or so clones listed, 88% were seen once; the top ten hold 0.47%. Sequencing was performed on peripheral blood. All receptors come from a man in his sixties with acute or convalescent COVID-19. CDR3s include the opening cysteine and the closing phenylalanine or tryptophan. Each record gives: D gene, J gene, V gene, clone size, CDR3 protein, CDR3 DNA. D genes are given only for firm matches. Size values are once, few and many counts, or a class for expanded clones, and some rows have none.

d_gene: TRBD2
j_gene: TRBJ2-1
v_gene: TRBV10-1
abundance: once
CDR3aa: CARIEVTSGAHNEQFF
CDR3nt: TGCGCCAGAATCGAGGTAACTAGCGGGGCCCACAATGAGCAGTTCTTC

d_gene: NA
j_gene: TRBJ1-2
v_gene: TRBV15
abundance: NA
CDR3aa: CATSSGQNNGGYTF
CDR3nt: TGTGCCACCAGCAGTGGACAGAACAACGGTGGCTACACCTTC

d_gene: TRBD1
j_gene: TRBJ2-5
v_gene: TRBV27
abundance: NA
CDR3aa: CASSLGTGHETQYF
CDR3nt: TGTGCCAGCAGTTTAGGGACAGGGCACGAGACCCAGTACTTC

d_gene: TRBD1
j_gene: TRBJ1-4
v_gene: TRBV5-1
abundance: NA
CDR3aa: CASSSGQGSNEKLFF
CDR3nt: TGCGCCAGCAGCTCCGGACAGGGGTCTAATGAAAAACTGTTTTTT

d_gene: NA
j_gene: TRBJ2-7
v_gene: TRBV19
abundance: NA
CDR3aa: CASSHNAGQDYEQYF
CDR3nt: TGTGCCAGTAGTCATAACGCAGGCCAAGACTACGAGCAGTACTTC

d_gene: TRBD2
j_gene: TRBJ2-2
v_gene: TRBV10-3
abundance: NA
CDR3aa: CAISEREDTGELFF
CDR3nt: TGTGCCATCAGTGAGCGGGAGGACACCGGGGAGCTGTTTTTT

d_gene: TRBD2
j_gene: TRBJ2-5
v_gene: TRBV4-1
abundance: NA
CDR3aa: CASSQGLTIQETQYF
CDR3nt: TGCGCCAGCAGCCAGGGACTAACTATCCAAGAGACCCAGTACTTC

d_gene: NA
j_gene: TRBJ1-3
v_gene: TRBV12-5
abundance: many
CDR3aa: CASGLVPGGNTIYF
CDR3nt: TGTGCTAGTGGTTTGGTCCCCGGAGGGAACACCATATATTTT

d_gene: NA
j_gene: TRBJ1-1
v_gene: TRBV21-1
abundance: NA
CDR3aa: CASSKDGFIGCGGTEAFF
CDR3nt: TGTGCCAGCAGCAAAGACGGTTTTATCGGTTGCGGGGGTACTGAAGCTTTCTTT

d_gene: NA
j_gene: TRBJ2-7
v_gene: TRBV19
abundance: NA
CDR3aa: CASSIGQGGIYEQYF
CDR3nt: TGTGCCAGTAGTATAGGGCAGGGTGGTATCTACGAGCAGTACTTC

d_gene: NA
j_gene: TRBJ1-2
v_gene: TRBV6-5
abundance: NA
CDR3aa: CASGLAGGNYGYTF
CDR3nt: TGTGCCAGCGGTCTAGCGGGGGGAAACTATGGCTACACCTTC

d_gene: TRBD2
j_gene: TRBJ2-7
v_gene: TRBV7-9
abundance: NA
CDR3aa: CASSAAGERWYF
CDR3nt: TGTGCCAGCAGCGCCGCGGGAGAAAGGTGGTACTTC

d_gene: NA
j_gene: TRBJ1-1
v_gene: TRBV30
abundance: NA
CDR3aa: CAWSVLAGSTEAFF
CDR3nt: TGTGCCTGGAGTGTACTGGCGGGTAGCACTGAAGCTTTCTTT

d_gene: NA
j_gene: TRBJ1-4
v_gene: TRBV6-2/TRBV6-3
abundance: NA
CDR3aa: CASSYGGDFEKLFF
CDR3nt: TGTGCCAGCAGTTACGGAGGAGATTTCGAAAAACTGTTTTTT

d_gene: TRBD1
j_gene: TRBJ2-7
v_gene: TRBV5-4
abundance: NA
CDR3aa: CASSLWTGGIPYEQYF
CDR3nt: TGTGCCAGCAGCCTTTGGACAGGGGGAATTCCCTACGAGCAGTACTTC

d_gene: NA
j_gene: TRBJ1-1
v_gene: TRBV11-3
abundance: NA
CDR3aa: CASSPRDSAFF
CDR3nt: TGTGCCAGCAGCCCACGGGATTCAGCTTTCTTT

d_gene: TRBD1
j_gene: TRBJ1-1
v_gene: TRBV5-1
abundance: NA
CDR3aa: CASSSPGQGSEAFF
CDR3nt: TGCGCCAGCAGCTCACCGGGACAGGGCTCTGAAGCTTTCTTT

d_gene: NA
j_gene: TRBJ1-1
v_gene: TRBV19
abundance: NA
CDR3aa: CASNLPGAMNTEAFF
CDR3nt: TGTGCCAGCAACCTACCGGGAGCAATGAACACTGAAGCTTTCTTT

d_gene: NA
j_gene: TRBJ2-7
v_gene: TRBV12-3/TRBV12-4
abundance: NA
CDR3aa: CASSFNYEQYF
CDR3nt: TGTGCCAGCAGTTTTAACTACGAGCAGTACTTC

d_gene: NA
j_gene: TRBJ1-1
v_gene: TRBV7-9
abundance: NA
CDR3aa: CASSLTAAGGTEAFF
CDR3nt: TGTGCCAGCAGCTTGACCGCGGCCGGGGGCACTGAAGCTTTCTTT

d_gene: NA
j_gene: TRBJ1-3
v_gene: TRBV6-5
abundance: NA
CDR3aa: CASGALNGNTIYF
CDR3nt: TGTGCCAGCGGGGCCTTAAATGGAAACACCATATATTTT

d_gene: TRBD1
j_gene: TRBJ1-5
v_gene: TRBV27
abundance: few
CDR3aa: CASSEGQGTTQPQHF
CDR3nt: TGTGCCAGCAGCGAGGGACAGGGAACGACTCAGCCCCAGCATTTT

d_gene: TRBD2
j_gene: TRBJ2-2
v_gene: TRBV27
abundance: NA
CDR3aa: CASKHTAAGGVRGELFF
CDR3nt: TGTGCCAGCAAACATACGGCGGCGGGAGGAGTTCGTGGGGAGCTGTTTTTT

d_gene: NA
j_gene: TRBJ1-1
v_gene: TRBV5-1
abundance: NA
CDR3aa: CASSFVGVSEAFF
CDR3nt: TGCGCCAGCAGCTTTGTAGGGGTTTCTGAAGCTTTCTTT

d_gene: TRBD2
j_gene: TRBJ2-3
v_gene: TRBV10-2
abundance: NA
CDR3aa: CASSESLAGSDTQYF
CDR3nt: TGCGCCAGCAGTGAGAGCCTAGCGGGAAGCGATACGCAGTATTTT

d_gene: TRBD1
j_gene: TRBJ1-1
v_gene: TRBV2
abundance: NA
CDR3aa: CASSITGGTEAFF
CDR3nt: TGTGCCAGCAGTATAACAGGGGGTACTGAAGCTTTCTTT

d_gene: TRBD1
j_gene: TRBJ2-2
v_gene: TRBV5-1
abundance: NA
CDR3aa: CASSHRGPGELFF
CDR3nt: TGCGCCAGCAGCCACAGGGGGCCCGGGGAGCTGTTTTTT

d_gene: NA
j_gene: TRBJ2-2
v_gene: TRBV27
abundance: NA
CDR3aa: CASSSRLRGGLLSSNTGELFF
CDR3nt: TGTGCCAGCAGTTCTAGGCTCAGGGGAGGGCTTCTATCCTCCAACACCGGGGAGCTGTTTTTT

d_gene: NA
j_gene: TRBJ2-1
v_gene: TRBV2
abundance: NA
CDR3aa: CASSLLQLLGQFF
CDR3nt: TGTGCCAGCAGCCTGTTGCAGCTACTGGGCCAGTTCTTC

d_gene: NA
j_gene: TRBJ1-3
v_gene: TRBV9
abundance: NA
CDR3aa: CASSVSWRGGNSGNTIYF
CDR3nt: TGTGCCAGCAGCGTCAGTTGGAGGGGCGGCAACTCTGGAAACACCATATATTTT

d_gene: NA
j_gene: TRBJ2-3
v_gene: TRBV14
abundance: NA
CDR3aa: CASSPWGPDTQYF
CDR3nt: TGTGCCAGCAGCCCCTGGGGGCCAGATACGCAGTATTTT

d_gene: NA
j_gene: TRBJ1-2
v_gene: TRBV6-5
abundance: NA
CDR3aa: CASSLGLNYGYTF
CDR3nt: TGTGCCAGCAGTTTGGGCCTTAACTATGGCTACACCTTC

d_gene: NA
j_gene: TRBJ1-3
v_gene: TRBV30
abundance: NA
CDR3aa: CAWSPLRYSGNTIYF
CDR3nt: TGTGCCTGGAGTCCCCTCAGATACTCTGGAAACACCATATATTTT

d_gene: TRBD2
j_gene: TRBJ2-7
v_gene: TRBV30
abundance: NA
CDR3aa: CAWRPPGLAGGPYEQYF
CDR3nt: TGTGCCTGGAGACCGCCGGGACTAGCGGGAGGGCCCTACGAGCAGTACTTC

d_gene: NA
j_gene: TRBJ2-3
v_gene: TRBV7-6
abundance: NA
CDR3aa: CASSLAPLGNTDTQYF
CDR3nt: TGTGCCAGCAGCTTAGCCCCCCTAGGTAACACAGATACGCAGTATTTT

d_gene: TRBD1
j_gene: TRBJ1-2
v_gene: TRBV14
abundance: few
CDR3aa: CASSPTGTHGYTF
CDR3nt: TGTGCCAGCAGTCCGACAGGGACCCATGGCTACACCTTC

d_gene: TRBD2
j_gene: TRBJ2-1
v_gene: TRBV4-1
abundance: NA
CDR3aa: CASSPPGLAGNEQFF
CDR3nt: TGCGCCAGCAGCCCACCGGGACTAGCGGGGAATGAGCAGTTCTTC

d_gene: TRBD1
j_gene: TRBJ2-2
v_gene: TRBV30
abundance: NA
CDR3aa: CAWSVLWGTDRGLSGELFF
CDR3nt: TGTGCCTGGAGTGTACTGTGGGGGACTGACAGGGGGCTGTCCGGGGAGCTGTTTTTT

d_gene: TRBD2
j_gene: TRBJ2-7
v_gene: TRBV30
abundance: NA
CDR3aa: CAWRTGGGSYEQYF
CDR3nt: TGTGCCTGGAGAACCGGCGGGGGTTCCTACGAGCAGTACTTC

d_gene: NA
j_gene: TRBJ2-2
v_gene: TRBV27
abundance: once
CDR3aa: CASRQTQANTGELFF
CDR3nt: TGTGCCAGCAGACAAACACAGGCGAACACCGGGGAGCTGTTTTTT

d_gene: NA
j_gene: TRBJ2-7
v_gene: TRBV7-6
abundance: few
CDR3aa: CASSQGVAGRFVEQYF
CDR3nt: TGTGCCAGCAGCCAGGGGGTAGCGGGACGGTTTGTCGAGCAGTACTTC

d_gene: TRBD1
j_gene: TRBJ1-1
v_gene: TRBV30
abundance: NA
CDR3aa: CAWSATQGVSEAFF
CDR3nt: TGTGCCTGGAGTGCCACACAGGGGGTGAGTGAAGCTTTCTTT

d_gene: NA
j_gene: TRBJ2-5
v_gene: TRBV7-2
abundance: once
CDR3aa: CASSLDGREETQYF
CDR3nt: TGTGCCAGCAGCTTAGACGGCAGGGAAGAGACCCAGTACTTC

d_gene: TRBD2
j_gene: TRBJ2-1
v_gene: TRBV5-4
abundance: NA
CDR3aa: CASSFGTSGSNEQFF
CDR3nt: TGTGCCAGCAGTTTTGGCACTAGCGGGAGCAATGAGCAGTTCTTC

d_gene: TRBD2
j_gene: TRBJ2-5
v_gene: TRBV5-1
abundance: once
CDR3aa: CASSPLAGIQETQYF
CDR3nt: TGCGCCAGCAGTCCTCTAGCGGGGATCCAAGAGACCCAGTACTTC

d_gene: NA
j_gene: TRBJ2-3
v_gene: TRBV18
abundance: NA
CDR3aa: CASSPLARGLNTDTQYF
CDR3nt: TGTGCCAGCTCACCCCTCGCAAGGGGTTTGAACACAGATACGCAGTATTTT

d_gene: TRBD2
j_gene: TRBJ2-4
v_gene: TRBV5-1
abundance: NA
CDR3aa: CASSLELAGAGTKNIQYF
CDR3nt: TGCGCCAGCAGCTTGGAACTAGCGGGAGCCGGAACCAAAAACATTCAGTACTTC

d_gene: NA
j_gene: TRBJ2-1
v_gene: TRBV19
abundance: NA
CDR3aa: CASSMDAGYTRDEQFF
CDR3nt: TGTGCCAGTAGTATGGACGCGGGATATACTAGGGATGAGCAGTTCTTC

d_gene: NA
j_gene: TRBJ1-1
v_gene: TRBV14
abundance: NA
CDR3aa: CASSQDLGWAEAFF
CDR3nt: TGTGCCAGCAGCCAAGATCTCGGGTGGGCTGAAGCTTTCTTT

d_gene: NA
j_gene: TRBJ2-3
v_gene: TRBV10-2
abundance: NA
CDR3aa: CASSEQSGTYNTQYF
CDR3nt: TGCGCCAGCAGTGAACAAAGTGGGACTTACAATACGCAGTATTTT

d_gene: NA
j_gene: TRBJ2-1
v_gene: TRBV10-3
abundance: NA
CDR3aa: CAISDGGQAYNEQFF
CDR3nt: TGTGCCATCAGTGACGGGGGGCAAGCCTACAATGAGCAGTTCTTC

d_gene: TRBD1
j_gene: TRBJ1-2
v_gene: TRBV29-1
abundance: NA
CDR3aa: CSVGGTGIYGYTF
CDR3nt: TGCAGCGTTGGGGGGACAGGGATCTATGGCTACACCTTC

d_gene: NA
j_gene: TRBJ2-7
v_gene: TRBV7-2
abundance: once
CDR3aa: CASRLWTDVRDEQYF
CDR3nt: TGTGCCAGCAGACTTTGGACTGATGTACGAGACGAGCAGTACTTC

d_gene: TRBD1
j_gene: TRBJ2-3
v_gene: TRBV5-1
abundance: NA
CDR3aa: CASSLVQGAGDTQYF
CDR3nt: TGCGCCAGCAGCTTGGTGCAGGGGGCGGGAGATACGCAGTATTTT